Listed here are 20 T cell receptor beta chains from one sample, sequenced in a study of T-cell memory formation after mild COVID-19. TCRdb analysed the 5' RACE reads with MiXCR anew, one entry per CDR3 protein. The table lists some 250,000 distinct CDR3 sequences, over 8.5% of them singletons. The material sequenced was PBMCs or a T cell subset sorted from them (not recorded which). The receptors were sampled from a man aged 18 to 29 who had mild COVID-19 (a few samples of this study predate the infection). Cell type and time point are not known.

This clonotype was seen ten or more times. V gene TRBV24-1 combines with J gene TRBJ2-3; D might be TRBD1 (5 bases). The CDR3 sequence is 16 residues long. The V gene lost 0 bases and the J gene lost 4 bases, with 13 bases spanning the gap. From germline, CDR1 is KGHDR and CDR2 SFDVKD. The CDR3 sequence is CATSDLGSEGADTQYF. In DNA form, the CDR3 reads TGTGCCACCAGTGATTTGGGGTCCGAAGGGGCAGATACGCAGTATTTT.

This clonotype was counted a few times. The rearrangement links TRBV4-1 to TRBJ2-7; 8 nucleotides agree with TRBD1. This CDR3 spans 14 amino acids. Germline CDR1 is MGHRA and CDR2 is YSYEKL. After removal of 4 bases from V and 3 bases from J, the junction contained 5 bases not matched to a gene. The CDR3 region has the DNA TGCGCCAGCAGCCGGTCGGACAGGGACTACGAGCAGTACTTC. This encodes CASSRSDRDYEQYF.

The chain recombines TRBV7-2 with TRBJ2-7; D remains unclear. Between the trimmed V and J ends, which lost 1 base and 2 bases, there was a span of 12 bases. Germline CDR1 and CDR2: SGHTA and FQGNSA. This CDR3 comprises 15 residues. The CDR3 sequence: CASSLGPAGPYEQYF. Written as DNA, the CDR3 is TGTGCCAGCAGCTTAGGGCCGGCAGGTCCCTACGAGCAGTACTTC. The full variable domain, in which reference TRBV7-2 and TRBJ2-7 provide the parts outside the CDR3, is GAGVSQSPSNKVTEKGKDVELRCDPISGHTALYWYRQSLGQGLEFLIYFQGNSAPDKSGLPSDRFSAERTGGSVSTLTIQRTQQEDSAVYLCASSLGPAGPYEQYFGPGTRLTVT.

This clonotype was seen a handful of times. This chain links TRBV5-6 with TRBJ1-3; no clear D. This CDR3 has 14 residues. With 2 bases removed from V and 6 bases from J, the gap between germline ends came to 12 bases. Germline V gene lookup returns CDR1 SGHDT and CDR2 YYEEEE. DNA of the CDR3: TGTGCCAGCAGCTTAGGTTGTCGGGAAAACACCATATATTTT. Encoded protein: CASSLGCRENTIYF.

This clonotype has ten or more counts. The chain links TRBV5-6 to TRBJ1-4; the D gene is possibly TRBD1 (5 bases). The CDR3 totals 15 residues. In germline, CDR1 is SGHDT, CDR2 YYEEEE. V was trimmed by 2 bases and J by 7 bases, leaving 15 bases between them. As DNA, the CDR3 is TGTGCCAGCAGCTTCTTATCCAGGGACGGTGAAAAACTGTTTTTT. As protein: CASSFLSRDGEKLFF.

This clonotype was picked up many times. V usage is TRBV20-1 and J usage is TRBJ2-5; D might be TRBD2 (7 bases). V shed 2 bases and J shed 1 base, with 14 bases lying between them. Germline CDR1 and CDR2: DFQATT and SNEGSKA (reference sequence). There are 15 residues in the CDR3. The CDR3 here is CSARPGEGGQETQYF. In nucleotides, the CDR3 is TGCAGTGCTAGACCAGGGGAGGGGGGCCAAGAGACCCAGTACTTC.

The CDR3: CASSRTGGLTEAFF. CDR3 nucleotide sequence: TGTGCCAGCAGTAGGACAGGGGGTTTGACTGAAGCTTTCTTT. This rearrangement joins TRBV12-3 or TRBV12-4 to TRBJ1-1; the match to TRBD1 covers 10 bases. The length of the CDR3 is 14 residues. The J segment lost 5 bases and the V segment lost 5 bases, leaving 5 bases of the junction unmatched.

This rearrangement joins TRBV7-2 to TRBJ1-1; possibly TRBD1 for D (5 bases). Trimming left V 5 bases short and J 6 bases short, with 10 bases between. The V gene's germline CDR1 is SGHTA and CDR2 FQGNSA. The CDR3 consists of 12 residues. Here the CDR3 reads CASSPRGSEAFF. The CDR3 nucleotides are TGTGCCAGCAGCCCCCGGGGCTCTGAAGCTTTCTTT.

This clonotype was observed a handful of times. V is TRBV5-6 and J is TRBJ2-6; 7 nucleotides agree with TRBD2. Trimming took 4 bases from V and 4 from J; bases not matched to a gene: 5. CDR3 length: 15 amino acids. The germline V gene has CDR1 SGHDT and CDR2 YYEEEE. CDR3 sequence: CASSSGARGANVLTF. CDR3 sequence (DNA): TGTGCCAGCAGCAGCGGGGCGAGAGGGGCCAACGTCCTGACTTTC.

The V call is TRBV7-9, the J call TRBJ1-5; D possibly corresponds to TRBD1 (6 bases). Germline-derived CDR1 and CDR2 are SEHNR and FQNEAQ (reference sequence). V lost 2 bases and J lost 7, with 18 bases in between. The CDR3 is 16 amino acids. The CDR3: CASSLKGDGRGQPQHF. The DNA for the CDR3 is TGTGCCAGCAGCTTAAAGGGGGACGGACGCGGGCAGCCCCAGCATTTT. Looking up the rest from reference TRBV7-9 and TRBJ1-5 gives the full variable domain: DTGVSQNPRHKITKRGQNVTFRCDPISEHNRLYWYRQTLGQGPEFLTYFQNEAQLEKSRLLSDRFSAERPKGSFSTLEIQRTEQGDSAMYLCASSLKGDGRGQPQHFGDGTRLSIL.

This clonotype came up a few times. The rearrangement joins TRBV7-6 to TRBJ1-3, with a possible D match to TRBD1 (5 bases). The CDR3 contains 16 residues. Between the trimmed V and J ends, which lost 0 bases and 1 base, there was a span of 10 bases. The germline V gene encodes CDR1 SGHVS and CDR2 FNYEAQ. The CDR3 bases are TGTGCCAGCAGCTTAGCGGTAGACAGATCTGGAAACACCATATATTTT. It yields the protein CASSLAVDRSGNTIYF.

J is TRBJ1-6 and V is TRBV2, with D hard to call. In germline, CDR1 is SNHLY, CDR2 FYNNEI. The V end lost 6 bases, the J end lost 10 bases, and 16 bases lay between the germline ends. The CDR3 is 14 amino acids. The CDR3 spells CASRVTDAGSPLHF. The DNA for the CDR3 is TGTGCCAGCAGGGTAACGGACGCGGGCTCACCCCTCCACTTT.

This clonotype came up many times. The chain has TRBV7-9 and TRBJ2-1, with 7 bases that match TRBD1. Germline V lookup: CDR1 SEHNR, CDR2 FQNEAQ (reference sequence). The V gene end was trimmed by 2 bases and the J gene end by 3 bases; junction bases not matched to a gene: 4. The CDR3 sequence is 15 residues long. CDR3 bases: TGTGCCAGCAGCTTACTCGGGACAGACTACAATGAGCAGTTCTTC. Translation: CASSLLGTDYNEQFF.

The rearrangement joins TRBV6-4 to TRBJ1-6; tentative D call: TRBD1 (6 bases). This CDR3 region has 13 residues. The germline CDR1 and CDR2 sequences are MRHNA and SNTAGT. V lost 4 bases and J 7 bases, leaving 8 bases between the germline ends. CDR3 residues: CASSVDRNSPLHF. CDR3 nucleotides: TGTGCCAGCAGTGTCGACAGGAATTCACCCCTCCACTTT.

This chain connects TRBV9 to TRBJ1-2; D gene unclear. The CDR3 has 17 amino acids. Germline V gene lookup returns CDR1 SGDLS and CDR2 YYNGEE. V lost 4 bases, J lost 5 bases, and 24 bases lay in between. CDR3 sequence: CASSTPSVSDGIYGYTF. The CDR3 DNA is TGTGCCAGCAGCACTCCCTCTGTCTCGGACGGAATATATGGCTACACCTTC.

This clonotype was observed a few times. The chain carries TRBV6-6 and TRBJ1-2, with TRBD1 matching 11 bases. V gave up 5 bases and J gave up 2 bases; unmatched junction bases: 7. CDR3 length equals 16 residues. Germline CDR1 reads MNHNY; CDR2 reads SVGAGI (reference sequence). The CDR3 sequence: CASSPLDRGRNYGYTF. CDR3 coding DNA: TGTGCCAGCAGTCCACTGGACAGGGGGCGCAACTATGGCTACACCTTC.

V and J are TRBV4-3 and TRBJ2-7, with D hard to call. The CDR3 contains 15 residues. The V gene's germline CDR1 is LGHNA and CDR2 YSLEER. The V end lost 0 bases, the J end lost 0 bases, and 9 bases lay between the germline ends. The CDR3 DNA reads TGCGCCAGCAGCCAAGATAGGACGGCCTCCTACGAGCAGTACGTC. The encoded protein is CASSQDRTASYEQYV.

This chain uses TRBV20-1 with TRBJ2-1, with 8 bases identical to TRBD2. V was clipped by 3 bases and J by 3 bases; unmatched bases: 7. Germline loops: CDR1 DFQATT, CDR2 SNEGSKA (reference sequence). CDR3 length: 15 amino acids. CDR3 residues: CSASRGLADYNEQFF. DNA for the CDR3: TGCAGTGCTAGTCGCGGACTAGCAGACTACAATGAGCAGTTCTTC.

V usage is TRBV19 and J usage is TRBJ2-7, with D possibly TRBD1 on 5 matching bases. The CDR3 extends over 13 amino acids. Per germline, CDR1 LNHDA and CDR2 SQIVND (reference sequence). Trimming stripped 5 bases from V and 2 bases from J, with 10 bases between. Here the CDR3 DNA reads TGTGCCAGTAGTGACACAGGTGCCTACGAGCAGTACTTC. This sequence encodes CASSDTGAYEQYF. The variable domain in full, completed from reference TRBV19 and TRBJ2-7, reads DGGITQSPKYLFRKEGQNVTLSCEQNLNHDAMYWYRQDPGQGLRLIYYSQIVNDFQKGDIAEGYSVSREKKESFPLTVTSAQKNPTAFYLCASSDTGAYEQYFGPGTRLTVT.

CDR3 sequence (DNA): TGTGCCAGCAGGGCGGGCCTCGAGAATGAGCAGTTCTTC. Amino acid sequence: CASRAGLENEQFF. V gene TRBV7-9 combines with J gene TRBJ2-1, with a tentative D call TRBD2 (5 bases). Between the trimmed V and J ends, which lost 6 bases and 7 bases, there was a span of 13 bases. The CDR3 is 13 residues long. Germline CDR1 and CDR2: SEHNR and FQNEAQ (reference sequence).